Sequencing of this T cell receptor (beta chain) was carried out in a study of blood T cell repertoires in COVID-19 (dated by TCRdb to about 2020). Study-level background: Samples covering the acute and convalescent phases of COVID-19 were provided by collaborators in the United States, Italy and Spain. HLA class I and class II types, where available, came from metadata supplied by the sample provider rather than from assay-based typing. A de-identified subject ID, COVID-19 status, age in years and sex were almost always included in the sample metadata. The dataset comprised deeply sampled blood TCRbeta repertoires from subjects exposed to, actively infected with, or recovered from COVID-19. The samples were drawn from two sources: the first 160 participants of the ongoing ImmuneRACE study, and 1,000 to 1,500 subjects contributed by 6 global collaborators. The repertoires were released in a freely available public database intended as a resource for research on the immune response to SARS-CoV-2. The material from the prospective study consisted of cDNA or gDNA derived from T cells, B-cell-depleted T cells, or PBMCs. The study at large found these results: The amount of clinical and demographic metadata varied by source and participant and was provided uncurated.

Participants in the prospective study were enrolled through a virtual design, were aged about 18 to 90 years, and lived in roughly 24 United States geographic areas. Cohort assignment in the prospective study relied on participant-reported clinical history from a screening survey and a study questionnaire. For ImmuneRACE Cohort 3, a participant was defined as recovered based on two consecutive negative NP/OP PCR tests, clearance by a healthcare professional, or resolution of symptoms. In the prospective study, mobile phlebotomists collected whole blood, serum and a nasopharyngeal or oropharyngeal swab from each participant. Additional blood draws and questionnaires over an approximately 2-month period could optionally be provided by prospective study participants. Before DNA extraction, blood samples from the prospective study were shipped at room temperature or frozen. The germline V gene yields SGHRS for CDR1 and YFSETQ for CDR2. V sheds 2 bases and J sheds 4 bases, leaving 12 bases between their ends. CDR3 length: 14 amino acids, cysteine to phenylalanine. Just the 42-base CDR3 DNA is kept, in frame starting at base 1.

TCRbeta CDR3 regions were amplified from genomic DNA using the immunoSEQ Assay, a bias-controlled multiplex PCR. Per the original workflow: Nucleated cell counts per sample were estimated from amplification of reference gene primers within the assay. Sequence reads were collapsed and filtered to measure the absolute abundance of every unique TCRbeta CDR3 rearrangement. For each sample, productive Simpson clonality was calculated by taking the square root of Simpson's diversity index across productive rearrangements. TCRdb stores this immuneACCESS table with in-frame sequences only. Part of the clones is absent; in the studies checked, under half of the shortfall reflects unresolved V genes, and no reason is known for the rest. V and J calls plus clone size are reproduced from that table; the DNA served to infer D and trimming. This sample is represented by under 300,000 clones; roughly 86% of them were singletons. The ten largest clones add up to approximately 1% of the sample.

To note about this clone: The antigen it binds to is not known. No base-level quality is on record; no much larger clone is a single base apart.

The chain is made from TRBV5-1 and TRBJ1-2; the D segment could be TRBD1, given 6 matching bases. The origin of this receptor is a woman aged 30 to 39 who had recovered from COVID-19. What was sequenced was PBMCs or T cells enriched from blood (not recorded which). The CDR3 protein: CASSFGRGSYGYTF. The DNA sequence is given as TGCGCCAGCAGCTTTGGCAGGGGCAGCTATGGCTACACCTTC. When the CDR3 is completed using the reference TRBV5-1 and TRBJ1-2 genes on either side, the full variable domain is KAGVTQTPRYLIKTRGQQVTLSCSPISGHRSVSWYQQTPGQGLQFLFEYFSETQRNKGNFPGRFSGRQFSNSRSEMNVSTLELGDSALYLCASSFGRGSYGYTFGSGTRLTVV.